Sequencing of this TCR beta chain was carried out in a study of preoperative IRX-2 immunotherapy in early breast cancer. Repertoires were generated with immunoSEQ multiplex PCR, while TCRdb's copy carries only in-frame clones and drops some. Of around 34,000 clones detected, roughly 96% appear once; the ten largest clones hold around 6%. Indicated treatment: preoperative locoregional IRX-2 cytokine immunotherapy. Preoperative locoregional IRX-2 cytokine immunotherapy was tested in the phase Ib source study. There are 15 residues in the CDR3. After removal of 2 bases from V and 5 bases from J, the junction contained 8 bases not matched to a gene. The germline V gene encodes CDR1 SGDLS and CDR2 YYNGEE.

The sample was gathered from a patient treated with IRX-2 immunotherapy. The chain carries TRBV9 and TRBJ2-5, with TRBD2 identical over 8 bases. The TCR comes from a human donor with breast cancer. The CDR3 sequence: CASSVGSGVVETQYF. The CDR3 DNA is TGTGCCAGCAGCGTGGGTAGCGGGGTGGTGGAGACCCAGTACTTC.